The source of this TCR beta chain is a study of CD8 T cells in ankylosing spondylitis. 5'-RACE, quantitative and with molecular barcodes, yielded the TCR beta libraries. TCRdb re-derived calls from the 5' RACE reads in MiXCR, one entry per CDR3 protein. The data show 750,000 to 850,000 distinct CDR3 sequences, 12% seen once. This clonotype has only a few counts. The antigen remains undetermined. The study, taken as a whole, reports: Relatively scarce in peripheral blood, disease-linked clones were CD8+. Blood from ankylosing spondylitis patients appeared to carry a characteristic roughly 8-variant TCR beta motif. In reactive arthritis synovial fluid and blood, some motif variants had been reported before. Reportedly, significant enrichment of disease-linked clones occurred in matched ankylosing spondylitis synovial fluid.

The CDR3 has 15 residues. V was trimmed by 3 bases and J by 0 bases, leaving 10 bases between them. Germline V gives CDR1 SGHNT, CDR2 YYREEE (reference sequence). The clonotype comes from a male donor with ankylosing spondylitis. Sequencing used blood, either unsorted or a sorted T cell fraction (not recorded which). The chain recombines TRBV5-4 with TRBJ2-1; D unclear. The CDR3 reads CASSSAESSYNEQFF. The CDR3 region has the DNA TGTGCCAGCAGCTCCGCAGAGAGCTCCTACAATGAGCAGTTCTTC.